The 28 T cell receptor beta chains listed next were all sequenced from one sample in a study of tumor and adjacent non-tumor tissue in lung cancer. No cell sorting was done before RNA was extracted from the tissue. Three rounds of nested PCR, following a modified ARM-PCR protocol, produced the TCRbeta library. Each CDR3 protein gets one entry after TCRdb re-called the multiplex PCR reads with MiXCR. This table holds 200,000 to 250,000 distinct CDR3 sequences, about 76% found once. Input material: lung tumor tissue. The source of these receptors is a man aged 60-69 years with non-small cell lung cancer.

This clonotype was observed a handful of times. The V gene is TRBV29-1, the J gene TRBJ2-5; D may be TRBD2 (6 bases). V was pared by 3 bases and J by 2 bases, with 19 bases between. Germline values: CDR1 SQVTM, CDR2 ANQGSEA. The CDR3 runs to 16 residues. CDR3 sequence reads: CSVDRVAVAPQETQYF. The CDR3 DNA reads as TGCAGCGTTGACCGGGTAGCGGTCGCCCCTCAAGAGACCCAGTACTTC.

This clonotype was counted only a few times. The V and J genes are TRBV20-1 and TRBJ2-7; D may be TRBD1 or TRBD2 (5 bases each). Germline loops: CDR1 DFQATT, CDR2 SNEGSKA (reference sequence). The CDR3 spans 13 residues. The ends were cut back, 6 bases at V and 1 base at J, with 13 bases in the middle. CDR3 region: CSAYRDGSYEQYF. In DNA, the CDR3 is TGCAGTGCGTACCGGGACGGGTCCTACGAGCAGTACTTC.

The CDR3 DNA reads as TGTGCCAGCAGCTTAATACGGCGGGAGGGCCTTATGGGGGAGCTGTTTTTT. This sequence encodes CASSLIRREGLMGELFF. This sequence joins TRBV7-2 and TRBJ2-2; 9 nucleotides align to TRBD2. The CDR3 has 17 residues. V dropped 2 bases and J dropped 8; count of bases not matched to a gene: 12. Germline CDR1 reads SGHTA; CDR2 reads FQGNSA.

This clonotype showed up just a few times. V is TRBV12-3 or TRBV12-4 and J is TRBJ1-6; possible D gene TRBD1, 5 bases. V lost 0 bases and J lost 7, with 10 bases in between. The CDR3 contains 15 residues. The CDR3 sequence: CASSLAGGRNSPLHF. The CDR3, as DNA: TGTGCCAGCAGTTTAGCCGGGGGAAGGAATTCACCCCTCCACTTT.

This clonotype was recorded at least ten times. The chain is built from TRBV20-1 and TRBJ2-1, with 7 nucleotides matching TRBD1. Germline V gene lookup returns CDR1 DFQATT and CDR2 SNEGSKA (reference sequence). CDR3 length equals 15 residues. Trimming removed 6 bases from V and 9 bases from J; junction bases left unmatched: 17. The CDR3 here is CSAKWEGGIRGEQFF. The CDR3 DNA is TGCAGTGCCAAGTGGGAAGGGGGCATTCGGGGTGAGCAGTTCTTC.

With regard to this clonotype: A much larger clone differs by one base, so this may be a read error. The rearrangement links TRBV29-1 to TRBJ2-3; maybe TRBD1 (5 bases). This CDR3 contains 14 residues. CDR1 SQVTM and CDR2 ANQGSEA come from the germline V gene. The CDR3 is CSAEVGQGTDTQYF. The DNA for the CDR3 is TGCAGCGCTGAAGTGGGGCAGGGCACAGATACGCAGTATTTT.

For this clonotype: Being one base from a much bigger clone, this may be a read error. The chain combines TRBV12-3 or TRBV12-4 with TRBJ1-3; D remains unclear. The CDR3 covers 14 residues. The CDR3 nucleotides read TGTGACAGCAGTTTTTTAGCCTCTGGAAACACCATATATTTT. This translates into CDSSFLASGNTIYF.

The rearrangement links TRBV28 to TRBJ1-3; D may be TRBD1 (6 bases). Germline V gene lookup returns CDR1 MDHEN and CDR2 SYDVKM. The V gene lost 6 bases and the J gene lost 4 bases, with 13 bases spanning the gap. This CDR3 has 14 amino acids. The CDR3 coding sequence is TGTGCCAGCAGCTCGGAGGGGGACGGAAACACCATATATTTT. It codes for CASSSEGDGNTIYF. Combining the CDR3 with reference TRBV28 and TRBJ1-3 gives the whole variable domain DVKVTQSSRYLVKRTGEKVFLECVQDMDHENMFWYRQDPGLGLRLIYFSYDVKMKEKGDIPEGYSVSREKKERFSLILESASTNQTSMYLCASSSEGDGNTIYFGEGSWLTVV.

This clonotype was recorded many times. The V call is TRBV4-1, the J call TRBJ2-7; TRBD1 matches 11 bases. In germline, CDR1 is MGHRA, CDR2 YSYEKL. The V gene end was trimmed by 3 bases and the J gene end by 7 bases; junction bases not matched to a gene: 5. The CDR3 has 14 amino acids. The CDR3 DNA reads as TGCGCCAGCAGCCATGGACAGGGGGCGCGAGAGCAGTACTTC. It codes for CASSHGQGAREQYF.

The V gene is TRBV6-1, the J gene TRBJ2-1, with 9 nucleotides matching TRBD2. This CDR3 region has 15 residues. Trimming at V came to 1 base and at J to 9 bases, leaving 7 bases not matched to a gene. Germline-derived CDR1 and CDR2 are MNHNS and SASEGT. The CDR3: CASSEGSGGTGEQFF. Here the CDR3 DNA reads TGTGCCAGCAGTGAAGGAAGCGGGGGGACCGGTGAGCAGTTCTTC.

This clonotype was picked up a small number of times. This chain joins TRBV7-9 and TRBJ1-6; D is unclear. This CDR3 has 15 residues. Germline CDR1 SEHNR, CDR2 FQNEAQ (reference sequence). The V end was cut by 1 base, the J end by 8 bases, with 12 bases between. The CDR3 spells CASSLDSRMDSPLHF. In DNA, the CDR3 is TGTGCCAGCAGCTTAGACTCAAGGATGGATTCACCCCTCCACTTT.

CDR3 sequence: CASWGLAGGYTYNEQFF. DNA of the CDR3: TGTGCCAGCTGGGGACTAGCGGGGGGGTATACCTACAATGAGCAGTTCTTC. V gene TRBV6-5 combines with J gene TRBJ2-1, with 16 bases lining up with TRBD2. Germline V lookup: CDR1 MNHEY, CDR2 SVGAGI. Unmatched junction bases numbered 6, after V lost 8 bases and J lost 2 bases. This CDR3 region has 17 residues.

V is TRBV6-5 and J is TRBJ1-5; a possible D gene is TRBD1 (5 bases). V shed 5 bases and J shed 6 bases, with 17 bases lying between them. The CDR3 is made up of 15 amino acids. Germline-derived CDR1 and CDR2 are MNHEY and SVGAGI. The CDR3 nucleotides are TGTGCCAGCAGTCAAGGTACAAGGGGAGGTCAGCCCCAGCATTTT. This sequence encodes CASSQGTRGGQPQHF.

This clonotype is large within its sample. This chain joins TRBV20-1 and TRBJ1-1; D gene uncertain. The CDR3 runs to 13 residues. Germline V lookup: CDR1 DFQATT, CDR2 SNEGSKA (reference sequence). V was cut by 2 bases and J by 5 bases, with 12 bases left in between. The CDR3 reads CSARSRQRTEAFF. CDR3 coding DNA: TGCAGTGCTAGATCACGTCAGAGGACTGAAGCTTTCTTT.

The rearrangement joins TRBV20-1 to TRBJ2-7, with 11 nucleotides matching TRBD1. Trimming removed 0 bases from V and 5 bases from J; junction bases left unmatched: 9. The CDR3 covers 16 residues. CDR1 is DFQATT and CDR2 is SNEGSKA in the germline V gene (reference sequence). The CDR3: CSARDAGTGGSHEQYF. In DNA form, the CDR3 reads TGCAGTGCTAGAGATGCCGGGACAGGGGGGTCCCACGAGCAGTACTTC.

On this clonotype itself: A read error may produce the germline difference seen at one junction end. This chain uses TRBV29-1 with TRBJ2-7; D is unresolved. The germline gives CDR1 SQVTM, CDR2 ANQGSEA. The CDR3 is made up of 10 amino acids. The CDR3 is CSPQDDEHYF. The DNA for the CDR3 is TGCAGCCCTCAGGATGACGAGCACTACTTC.

In its sample, this clonotype was seen once. At one of its ends the junction is not consistent with the germline gene, which may arise from a read error. The V gene is TRBV10-1, the J gene TRBJ2-5; 11 bases are shared with TRBD1. The germline V gene has CDR1 WNHNN and CDR2 SYGVQD (reference sequence). The CDR3 is made up of 15 amino acids. Here the CDR3 reads CASSDGGTGGETQHF. CDR3 bases: TGCGCCAGCAGTGACGGGGGGACAGGGGGTGAGACCCAGCACTTC.

A remark on this clonotype: One junction end does not reproduce the germline sequence, and a read error may be involved. The genes are TRBV4-3 and TRBJ1-1, with TRBD1 identical over 7 bases. The CDR3 covers 15 residues. From germline, CDR1 is LGHNA and CDR2 YSLEER. The CDR3 reads CASIQDGGRGAGALF. DNA of the CDR3: TGCGCCAGCATCCAAGATGGGGGCAGGGGGGCTGGGGCTCTCTTT.

This clonotype occurred once. This sequence joins TRBV20-1 and TRBJ1-2; D gene uncertain. CDR1 is DFQATT, CDR2 SNEGSKA, per germline (reference sequence). V dropped 3 bases and J dropped 7 bases, with 12 bases sitting between them. CDR3 length: 12 amino acids. CDR3 DNA: TGCAGTGCTAGTGGCCGAACGCGTGGCTACACCTTC. This translates into CSASGRTRGYTF.

J is TRBJ2-2 and V is TRBV6-4; D perhaps matches TRBD2 (5 bases). Germline assignment: CDR1 MRHNA and CDR2 SNTAGT. This CDR3 has 13 residues. V was trimmed by 2 bases and J by 4 bases, leaving 5 bases between them. The CDR3 bases are TGTGCCAGCAGTGACACTAGCACCGGGGAGCTGTTTTTT. Translating it yields CASSDTSTGELFF.

V is TRBV20-1 and J is TRBJ2-5, with D perhaps matching TRBD1 (6 bases). From germline, CDR1 is DFQATT and CDR2 SNEGSKA (reference sequence). CDR3 length: 16 residues. The V end lost 0 bases, the J end lost 4 bases, and 18 bases lay between the germline ends. The chain's CDR3 is CSARDIEQGPRETQYF. The CDR3 bases are TGCAGTGCTAGAGATATCGAACAGGGCCCACGAGAGACCCAGTACTTC.

Comment on this clonotype: With a much larger clone just one base away, this may be a read error. The rearrangement links TRBV20-1 to TRBJ2-1; TRBD1 aligns across 9 bases. Trimming at V came to 8 bases and at J to 9 bases, leaving 11 bases not matched to a gene. There are 13 residues in the CDR3. Germline loops: CDR1 DFQATT, CDR2 SNEGSKA (reference sequence). The CDR3 reads CSTMGQGGREQFF. CDR3 DNA sequence: TGCAGTACTATGGGACAGGGCGGGCGTGAGCAGTTCTTC.

The V and J genes are TRBV7-9 and TRBJ2-1, with D tentatively TRBD1 or TRBD2 (5 bases each). Trimming removed 11 bases from V and 7 bases from J, with 15 bases in between. Germline V lookup: CDR1 SEHNR, CDR2 FQNEAQ (reference sequence). The CDR3 extends over 12 amino acids. The CDR3 reads CAAHWGKNEQFF. In DNA form, the CDR3 reads TGTGCCGCCCACTGGGGGAAGAATGAGCAGTTCTTC.

The rearrangement links TRBV12-3 or TRBV12-4 to TRBJ1-3; D possibly corresponds to TRBD1 (5 bases). CDR3 length: 14 amino acids. The ends were cut back, 3 bases at V and 3 bases at J, with 9 bases in the middle. CDR3 amino acids: CASSFIDSGNTIYF. The CDR3 DNA follows: TGTGCCAGCAGTTTCATCGACAGTGGAAACACCATATATTTT.

This clonotype appeared a single time. A much larger clone differs by one base, so this may be a read error. The rearrangement joins TRBV20-1 to TRBJ2-7; D remains unclear. The V end lost 3 bases, the J end lost 4 bases, and 7 bases lay between the germline ends. CDR3 length equals 11 residues. CDR1 and CDR2 (germline): DFQATT, SNEGSKA (reference sequence). CDR3 region: CSASWDYEQYF. The CDR3 DNA is TGCAGTGCTAGTTGGGATTACGAGCAGTACTTC.

As to this clonotype: Given a much more abundant clone one base away, this may be a read error. The rearrangement uses TRBV29-1 and TRBJ2-2; TRBD2 matches 9 bases. This CDR3 comprises 15 residues. Germline values: CDR1 SQVTM, CDR2 ANQGSEA. The CDR3 reads CSVGGLAVNTEELFF. The CDR3 nucleotides are TGCAGCGTTGGGGGACTAGCAGTCAACACCGAGGAGCTGTTTTTT.

The rearrangement uses TRBV28 and TRBJ2-3; D is perhaps TRBD2 (6 bases). V was shortened by 8 bases and J by 2 bases, with 14 bases between the two germline ends. Germline V CDR1 and CDR2: MDHEN, SYDVKM. CDR3 length: 14 residues. CDR3 loop: CASLTSWATDTQYF. DNA of the CDR3: TGTGCCAGCCTTACTAGCTGGGCCACAGATACGCAGTATTTT.

For this clonotype: One end of the junction fails to match germline, which may point to a read error. This rearrangement joins TRBV6-6 to TRBJ1-5, with D possibly being TRBD1 (5 bases). Germline CDR1 and CDR2: MNHNY and SVGAGI (reference sequence). The CDR3 sequence is 15 residues long. CDR3 in amino acids: CASRDNPTSNRPQHF. The CDR3 coding sequence is TGTGCCAGCAGGGACAACCCTACAAGCAATCGGCCCCAGCATTTT.